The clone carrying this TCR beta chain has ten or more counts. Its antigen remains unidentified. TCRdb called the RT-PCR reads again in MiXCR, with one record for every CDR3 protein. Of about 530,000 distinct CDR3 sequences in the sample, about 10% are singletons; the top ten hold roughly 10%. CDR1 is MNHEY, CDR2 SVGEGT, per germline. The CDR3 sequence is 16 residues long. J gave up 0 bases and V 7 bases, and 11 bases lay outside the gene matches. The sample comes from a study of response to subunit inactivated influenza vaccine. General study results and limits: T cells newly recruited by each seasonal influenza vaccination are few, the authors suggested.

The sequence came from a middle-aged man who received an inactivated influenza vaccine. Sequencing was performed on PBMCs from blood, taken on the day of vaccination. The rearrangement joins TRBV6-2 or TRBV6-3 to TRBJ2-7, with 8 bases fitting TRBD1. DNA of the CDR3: TGTGCCAGCACCGAAGGGAACAGGGGGAACTCCTACGAGCAGTACTTC. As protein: CASTEGNRGNSYEQYF.